Given below is one TCR beta chain in context. This specimen comes from a study of CD8 T cells in Susac syndrome. An input of roughly 0.5 to 1 ug of RNA was subjected to reverse transcription using random hexamers. From the immunoSEQ multiplex PCR reads, TCRdb called clonotypes with MiXCR, one entry per CDR3 protein. This table has about 120,000 distinct CDR3 sequences, 92% appearing once. The receptor comes from a human donor in good health. Sequencing used CD4+ T cells from PBMCs.

The CDR3 DNA reads TGTGCCAGCTCACCATCGTCGACCCCGAGCGAAAAACTGTTTTTT. Protein product: CASSPSSTPSEKLFF. The rearrangement uses TRBV18 and TRBJ1-4; no clear D. CDR3 length equals 15 residues. With 2 bases removed from V and 8 bases from J, the gap between germline ends came to 15 bases. The germline V gene encodes CDR1 KGHSH and CDR2 LQKENI.